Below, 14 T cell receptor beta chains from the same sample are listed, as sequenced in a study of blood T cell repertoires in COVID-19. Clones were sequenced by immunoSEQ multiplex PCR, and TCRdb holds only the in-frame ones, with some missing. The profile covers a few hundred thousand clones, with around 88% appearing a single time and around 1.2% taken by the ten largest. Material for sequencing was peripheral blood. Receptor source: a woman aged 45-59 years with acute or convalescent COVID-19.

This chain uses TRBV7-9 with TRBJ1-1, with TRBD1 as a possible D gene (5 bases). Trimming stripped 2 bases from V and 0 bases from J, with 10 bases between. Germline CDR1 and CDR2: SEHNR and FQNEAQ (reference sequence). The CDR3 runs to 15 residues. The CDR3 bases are TGTGCCAGCAGCTTACTCGGGGGATTGAACACTGAAGCTTTCTTT. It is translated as CASSLLGGLNTEAFF.

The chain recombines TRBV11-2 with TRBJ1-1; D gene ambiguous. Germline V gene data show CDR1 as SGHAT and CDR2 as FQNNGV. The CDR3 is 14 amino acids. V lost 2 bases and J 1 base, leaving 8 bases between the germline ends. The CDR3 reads CASSLLVGNTEAFF. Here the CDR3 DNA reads TGTGCCAGCAGCTTACTGGTCGGGAACACTGAAGCTTTCTTT.

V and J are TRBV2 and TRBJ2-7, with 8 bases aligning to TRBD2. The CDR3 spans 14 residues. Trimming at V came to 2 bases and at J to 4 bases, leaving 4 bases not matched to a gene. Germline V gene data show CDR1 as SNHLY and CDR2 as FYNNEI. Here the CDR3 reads CASSELGTRYEQYV. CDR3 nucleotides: TGTGCCAGCAGTGAACTCGGGACTAGGTACGAGCAGTACGTC.

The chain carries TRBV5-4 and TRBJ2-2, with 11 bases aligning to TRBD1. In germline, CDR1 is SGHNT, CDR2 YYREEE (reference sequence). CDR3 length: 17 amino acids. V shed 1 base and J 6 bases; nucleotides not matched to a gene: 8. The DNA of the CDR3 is TGTGCCAGCAGCTTGCCGACCGGGACAGGGGGGGCCGGGGAGCTGTTTTTT. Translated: CASSLPTGTGGAGELFF. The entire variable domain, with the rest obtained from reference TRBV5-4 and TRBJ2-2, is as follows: ETGVTQSPTHLIKTRGQQVTLRCSSQSGHNTVSWYQQALGQGPQFIFQYYREEENGRGNFPPRFSGLQFPNYSSELNVNALELDDSALYLCASSLPTGTGGAGELFFGEGSRLTVL.

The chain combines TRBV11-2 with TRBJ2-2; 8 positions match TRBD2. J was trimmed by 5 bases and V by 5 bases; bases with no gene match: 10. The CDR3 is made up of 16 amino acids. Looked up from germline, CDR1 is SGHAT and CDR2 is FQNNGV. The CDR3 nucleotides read TGTGCCAGCAGCCCTAGCGTCCTAGCGGGTACCGGGGAGCTGTTTTTT. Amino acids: CASSPSVLAGTGELFF.

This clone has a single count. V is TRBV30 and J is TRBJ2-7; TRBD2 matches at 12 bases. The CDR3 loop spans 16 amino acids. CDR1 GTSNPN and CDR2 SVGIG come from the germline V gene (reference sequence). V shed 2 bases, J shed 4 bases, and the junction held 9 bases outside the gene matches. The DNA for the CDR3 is TGTGCCTGGAGTACTCCTCGGACTAGCGGGGTTTACGAGCAGTACTTC. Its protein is CAWSTPRTSGVYEQYF.

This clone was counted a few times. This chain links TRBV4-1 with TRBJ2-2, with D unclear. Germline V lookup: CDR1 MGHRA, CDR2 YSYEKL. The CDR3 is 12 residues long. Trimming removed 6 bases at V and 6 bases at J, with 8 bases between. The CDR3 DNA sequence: TGCGCCAGCAGGACTTCGGCCGGGGAGCTGTTTTTT. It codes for CASRTSAGELFF.

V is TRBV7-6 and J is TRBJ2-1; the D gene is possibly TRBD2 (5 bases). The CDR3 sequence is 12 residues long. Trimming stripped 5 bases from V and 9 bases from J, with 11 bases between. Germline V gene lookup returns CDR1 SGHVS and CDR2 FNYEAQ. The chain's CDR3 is CASSHREGEQFF. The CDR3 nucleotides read TGTGCCAGCAGCCATAGAGAGGGTGAGCAGTTCTTC.

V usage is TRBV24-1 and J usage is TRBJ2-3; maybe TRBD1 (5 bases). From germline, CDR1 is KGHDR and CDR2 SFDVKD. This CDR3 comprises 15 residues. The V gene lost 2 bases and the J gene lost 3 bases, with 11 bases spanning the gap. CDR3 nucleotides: TGTGCCACCAGTGATTCGGGCAGGGAAACAGATACGCAGTATTTT. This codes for CATSDSGRETDTQYF.

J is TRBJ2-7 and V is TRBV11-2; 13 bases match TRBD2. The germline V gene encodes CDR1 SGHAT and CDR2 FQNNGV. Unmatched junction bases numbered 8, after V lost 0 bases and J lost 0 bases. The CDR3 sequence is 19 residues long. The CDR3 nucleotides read TGTGCCAGCAGCTTAGATGATGCGACTAGCGGGGGGCTCTCCTACGAGCAGTACGTC. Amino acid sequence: CASSLDDATSGGLSYEQYV.

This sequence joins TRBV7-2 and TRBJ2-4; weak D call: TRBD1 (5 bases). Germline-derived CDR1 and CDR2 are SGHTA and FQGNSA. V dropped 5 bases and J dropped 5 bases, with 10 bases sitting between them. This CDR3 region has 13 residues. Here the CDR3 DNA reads TGTGCCAGCAGCCCAGGGCTGGAAAACATTCAGTACTTC. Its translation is CASSPGLENIQYF.

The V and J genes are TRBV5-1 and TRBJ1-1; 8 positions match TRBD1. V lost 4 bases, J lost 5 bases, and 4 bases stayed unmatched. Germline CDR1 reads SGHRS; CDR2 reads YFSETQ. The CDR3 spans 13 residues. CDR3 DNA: TGCGCCAGCAGCGACAGGGGTGGTACTGAAGCTTTCTTT. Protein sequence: CASSDRGGTEAFF.

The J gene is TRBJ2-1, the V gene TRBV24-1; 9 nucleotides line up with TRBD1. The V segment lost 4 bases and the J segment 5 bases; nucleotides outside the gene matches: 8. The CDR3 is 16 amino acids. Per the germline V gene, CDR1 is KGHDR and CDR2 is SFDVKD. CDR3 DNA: TGTGCCACCAGTGACCCCGGGACAGGGAGTCACAATGAGCAGTTCTTC. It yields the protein CATSDPGTGSHNEQFF.

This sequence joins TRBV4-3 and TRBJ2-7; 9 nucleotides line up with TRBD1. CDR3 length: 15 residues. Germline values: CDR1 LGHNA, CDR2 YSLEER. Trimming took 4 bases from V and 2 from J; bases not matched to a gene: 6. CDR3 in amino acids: CASSRTDRGTYEQYF. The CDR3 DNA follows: TGCGCCAGCAGCCGGACGGACAGGGGAACCTACGAGCAGTACTTC.